The 27 T cell receptor beta chains in this list originate from one sample, sequenced in a study of T cell responses to AZD1222 COVID-19 vaccine. Generated by immunoSEQ multiplex PCR, the TCRdb table keeps only in-frame clones and is missing some. The profile shows 130,000 or so clones, 89% of them singletons. This sample comprised peripheral blood, obtained on day 0 of AZD1222 vaccination. These receptors originate from an adult in good health.

V usage is TRBV5-6 and J usage is TRBJ2-5; 9 bases are shared with TRBD1. V lost 6 bases, J lost 5 bases, and 11 bases stayed unmatched. The CDR3 is made up of 15 amino acids. Germline CDR1 SGHDT, CDR2 YYEEEE. The CDR3 DNA reads TGTGCCAGCAAAGGAGGGGACAGGGTACGGGAGACCCAGTACTTC. Protein sequence: CASKGGDRVRETQYF. The variable domain in full, with the rest retrieved from reference TRBV5-6 and TRBJ2-5, is DAGVTQSPTHLIKTRGQQVTLRCSPKSGHDTVSWYQQALGQGPQFIFQYYEEEERQRGNFPDRFSGHQFPNYSSELNVNALLLGDSALYLCASKGGDRVRETQYFGPGTRLLVL.

This chain connects TRBV6-1 to TRBJ2-6; either TRBD1 or TRBD2 may supply D (6 bases each). The ends were cut back, 4 bases at V and 1 base at J, with 17 bases in the middle. Germline CDR1 is MNHNS and CDR2 is SASEGT. The CDR3 sequence is 18 residues long. The CDR3 region is CASSVGGPSPSGANVLTF. As DNA, the CDR3 is TGTGCCAGCAGTGTAGGGGGGCCTTCTCCTTCTGGGGCCAACGTCCTGACTTTC.

This rearrangement joins TRBV27 to TRBJ1-1, with 9 positions matching TRBD1. This CDR3 comprises 14 residues. The V segment lost 4 bases and the J segment 7 bases; nucleotides outside the gene matches: 7. The germline CDR1 and CDR2 sequences are MNHEY and SMNVEV (reference sequence). DNA for the CDR3: TGTGCCAGCAGTTCTCCGGGACAGGGCCATGAAGCTTTCTTT. Protein product: CASSSPGQGHEAFF.

This clone was picked up one time. CDR3 loop: CASSVLADSYNEQFF. The CDR3 DNA reads as TGTGCCAGCAGCGTACTAGCGGACTCCTACAATGAGCAGTTCTTC. The V call is TRBV9, the J call TRBJ2-1, with 7 bases that match TRBD2. The CDR3 spans 15 residues. V dropped 1 base and J dropped 0; count of bases not matched to a gene: 1. Germline CDR1 SGDLS, CDR2 YYNGEE. The full variable domain, rest sourced from reference TRBV9 and TRBJ2-1, is DSGVTQTPKHLITATGQRVTLRCSPRSGDLSVYWYQQSLDQGLQFLIQYYNGEERAKGNILERFSAQQFPDLHSELNLSSLELGDSALYFCASSVLADSYNEQFFGPGTRLTVL.

This clone was seen more than once but under ten times. The chain links TRBV12-3 or TRBV12-4 to TRBJ2-7; TRBD1 matches 7 bases. The CDR3 extends over 12 amino acids. The ends lost 6 bases at V and 7 bases at J; junction bases unmatched: 6. This chain's CDR3 is CASSQDRSEQYF. In nucleotides, the CDR3 is TGTGCCAGCAGCCAGGACAGGTCAGAGCAGTACTTC.

The chain carries TRBV4-2 and TRBJ2-1; 7 nucleotides match TRBD1. Per the germline V gene, CDR1 is LGHNA and CDR2 is YNFKEQ. The CDR3 covers 15 residues. After removal of 0 bases from V and 10 bases from J, the junction contained 9 bases not matched to a gene. The CDR3 region is CASSQDGSRDREQFF. CDR3 coding DNA: TGTGCCAGCAGCCAAGATGGTAGCCGGGACAGAGAGCAGTTCTTC.

V gene TRBV18 combines with J gene TRBJ1-4; no reliable D call. The V and J ends lost 6 bases and 0 bases respectively, with 14 bases between them. The CDR3 extends over 16 amino acids. CDR1 KGHSH and CDR2 LQKENI come from the germline V gene. The CDR3 protein is CASSPTSYATNEKLFF. CDR3 in DNA: TGTGCCAGCTCGCCGACTTCATATGCAACTAATGAAAAACTGTTTTTT.

V and J are TRBV5-1 and TRBJ2-7; the D gene is possibly TRBD2 (6 bases). Germline CDR1 is SGHRS and CDR2 is YFSETQ. Trimming cost V 0 bases and J 5 bases, with 12 bases left between them. This CDR3 has 14 amino acids. The CDR3 nucleotides read TGCGCCAGCAGCTTGGGGGGCGGGGTCCACGAGCAGTACTTC. It encodes CASSLGGGVHEQYF.

The CDR3 sequence is CASSLLSVTDGYGYTF. The CDR3 coding sequence is TGCGCCAGCAGCTTGCTCTCTGTGACAGACGGCTATGGCTACACCTTC. V is TRBV5-1 and J is TRBJ1-2; a weak D match, TRBD1 (5 bases). CDR1 SGHRS and CDR2 YFSETQ come from the germline V gene. CDR3 length: 16 residues. The germline V and J ends were trimmed by 1 base and 4 bases, with 17 bases remaining between them.

This sequence joins TRBV6-2 or TRBV6-3 and TRBJ2-7, with 7 positions matching TRBD2. CDR3 length: 13 amino acids. Unmatched junction bases numbered 3, after V lost 5 bases and J lost 2 bases. Germline V CDR1 and CDR2: MNHEY, SVGEGT. As DNA, the CDR3 is TGTGCCAGCAGTGTGCGGGGGACCTACGAGCAGTACTTC. This sequence encodes CASSVRGTYEQYF.

V and J are TRBV4-3 and TRBJ2-1; TRBD2 aligns across 11 bases. Germline V CDR1 and CDR2: LGHNA, YSLEER. The CDR3 is 15 residues long. J was trimmed by 4 bases and V by 5 bases; bases with no gene match: 4. CDR3 region: CASSVGLAAYNEQFF. CDR3 bases: TGCGCCAGCAGCGTGGGACTAGCGGCATACAATGAGCAGTTCTTC.

The chain has TRBV7-2 and TRBJ2-3; D possibly corresponds to TRBD2 (5 bases). Germline V CDR1 and CDR2: SGHTA, FQGNSA. The CDR3 spans 15 residues. The V end lost 4 bases, the J end lost 0 bases, and 11 bases lay between the germline ends. The CDR3 spells CASSSGLISTDTQYF. The DNA of the CDR3 is TGTGCCAGCAGCTCTGGACTGATCAGCACAGATACGCAGTATTTT.

The CDR3 protein is CASSLNGQGAETQYF. The CDR3 DNA follows: TGCGCCAGCAGCTTGAACGGGCAGGGGGCTGAGACCCAGTACTTC. The chain joins TRBV5-1 to TRBJ2-5; 8 bases are a match to TRBD1. Germline assignment: CDR1 SGHRS and CDR2 YFSETQ. The ends lost 1 base at V and 5 bases at J; junction bases unmatched: 7. CDR3 size: 15 residues.

This clone was found once. The chain carries TRBV2 and TRBJ2-7, with a tentative D call TRBD2 (6 bases). The CDR3 is 13 amino acids. Germline loops: CDR1 SNHLY, CDR2 FYNNEI. V shed 6 bases and J shed 3 bases, with 12 bases lying between them. The CDR3 sequence: CASSGGDGYEQYF. In DNA form, the CDR3 reads TGTGCCAGCAGCGGAGGGGACGGCTACGAGCAGTACTTC.

This chain links TRBV2 with TRBJ1-1; TRBD1 aligns across 9 bases. The V segment lost 5 bases and the J segment 4 bases; nucleotides outside the gene matches: 2. The CDR3 covers 13 residues. Germline CDR1 reads SNHLY; CDR2 reads FYNNEI. The CDR3 loop reads CASSKTGGTEAFF. CDR3 sequence (DNA): TGTGCCAGCAGTAAGACAGGGGGCACTGAAGCTTTCTTT.

This chain uses TRBV13 with TRBJ1-1; D is undetermined. Germline V gives CDR1 PRHDT, CDR2 FYEKMQ (reference sequence). Deletions cut 1 base from V and 4 bases from J, with 4 bases between. The CDR3 sequence is 12 residues long. Written as DNA, the CDR3 is TGTGCCAGCAGCTTAGTGAGCACTGAAGCTTTCTTT. Encoded protein: CASSLVSTEAFF.

This clone was detected only a few times. The chain joins TRBV6-1 to TRBJ1-2; D not certain. Germline V lookup: CDR1 MNHNS, CDR2 SASEGT. V was pared by 1 base and J by 4 bases, with 10 bases between. The CDR3 spans 14 residues. This CDR3 is CASSEEKGAYGYTF. CDR3 in DNA: TGTGCCAGCAGTGAAGAAAAGGGAGCCTATGGCTACACCTTC.

The chain has TRBV4-3 and TRBJ2-3, with TRBD2 matching over 14 bases. The J segment lost 5 bases and the V segment lost 3 bases, leaving 1 base of the junction unmatched. Germline CDR1 reads LGHNA; CDR2 reads YSLEER. CDR3 length: 15 amino acids. The CDR3 region is CASSQTSGGVDTQYF. CDR3 DNA: TGCGCCAGCAGCCAGACTAGCGGGGGGGTAGATACGCAGTATTTT.

The chain recombines TRBV6-5 with TRBJ2-1, with 8 bases identical to TRBD1. Germline lookup yields CDR1 MNHEY and CDR2 SVGAGI. The V segment lost 4 bases and the J segment 8 bases; nucleotides outside the gene matches: 4. The CDR3 extends over 13 amino acids. CDR3 protein: CASSLGTGYEQFF. The CDR3 bases are TGTGCCAGCAGTTTGGGGACAGGCTATGAGCAGTTCTTC.

This clone was seen a single time. This chain uses TRBV4-1 with TRBJ2-2; D is ambiguous. There are 17 residues in the CDR3. The germline V and J ends were trimmed by 3 bases and 5 bases, with 19 bases remaining between them. The germline CDR1 and CDR2 sequences are MGHRA and YSYEKL. In DNA, the CDR3 is TGCGCCAGCAGCCAGTCCCCCGGGCTCCAAACAACCGGGGAGCTGTTTTTT. This encodes CASSQSPGLQTTGELFF.

This sequence joins TRBV4-1 and TRBJ2-5, with D unresolved. V lost 2 bases, J lost 1 base, and 11 bases lay in between. The germline CDR1 and CDR2 sequences are MGHRA and YSYEKL. This CDR3 spans 15 amino acids. CDR3 nucleotides: TGCGCCAGCAGCCAACTTGGCCTAATCCAAGAGACCCAGTACTTC. It codes for CASSQLGLIQETQYF.

This CDR3 is CATLIRPMNTEAFF. The CDR3 DNA is TGTGCCACCCTGATTCGTCCGATGAACACTGAAGCTTTCTTT. The rearrangement links TRBV6-6 to TRBJ1-1; D is uncertain. This CDR3 region has 14 residues. V was trimmed by 10 bases and J by 0 bases, leaving 15 bases between them. CDR1 MNHNY and CDR2 SVGAGI come from the germline V gene (reference sequence).

The CDR3 sequence: CASSLALTRDRGKTGELFF. The CDR3 DNA sequence: TGTGCCAGCAGCTTAGCGTTGACCCGGGACAGGGGAAAGACCGGGGAGCTGTTTTTT. The chain joins TRBV7-9 to TRBJ2-2; 10 bases line up with TRBD1. The CDR3 is 19 amino acids. The V and J ends lost 0 bases and 5 bases, in that order; junction bases with no gene match: 12. The germline gives CDR1 SEHNR, CDR2 FQNEAQ (reference sequence).

The rearrangement joins TRBV5-1 to TRBJ1-2; D uncertain. Trimming stripped 5 bases from V and 1 base from J, with 9 bases between. Germline V lookup: CDR1 SGHRS, CDR2 YFSETQ. The CDR3 loop spans 13 amino acids. This CDR3 is CASREDHNYGYTF. CDR3 DNA sequence: TGCGCCAGCAGGGAGGATCATAACTATGGCTACACCTTC.

This clone appeared once. The chain combines TRBV7-2 with TRBJ1-1; D is ambiguous. The length of the CDR3 is 14 residues. Germline values: CDR1 SGHTA, CDR2 FQGNSA. V dropped 2 bases and J dropped 5 bases, with 12 bases sitting between them. This CDR3 reads CASSLSGRETEAFF. The CDR3 coding sequence is TGTGCCAGCAGCTTATCGGGTAGGGAGACTGAAGCTTTCTTT.

J is TRBJ2-7 and V is TRBV12-3 or TRBV12-4; D remains unclear. This CDR3 has 12 residues. Trimming stripped 6 bases from V and 4 bases from J, with 10 bases between. CDR3 protein: CASSRTQYEQYF. Written as DNA, the CDR3 is TGTGCCAGCAGCAGGACGCAATACGAGCAGTACTTC.

V usage is TRBV5-6 and J usage is TRBJ1-1; D is unclear. Germline lookup yields CDR1 SGHDT and CDR2 YYEEEE. V was clipped by 7 bases and J by 0 bases, with 7 bases between them. This CDR3 spans 12 amino acids. CDR3 loop: CASGRVNTEAFF. CDR3 bases: TGTGCCAGCGGGAGGGTGAACACTGAAGCTTTCTTT.